Listed below are T cell receptor beta chains from one sample, sequenced in a study of T cell changes during pregnancy in multiple sclerosis. Only in-frame clones appear in the TCRdb table, and some are missing; sequencing was by immunoSEQ multiplex PCR. The profile shows roughly 100,000 clones, roughly nine tenths of them singletons. The specimen comprised peripheral blood, sampled before pregnancy. These TCRs come from a female donor with multiple sclerosis, enrolled in a pregnancy study. Each CDR3 is given with its conserved first and last residue. A D gene is named only where the DNA matches it firmly. Only some rows state a clone size, as once, few, many or a class for expanded clones.

TRBJ1-1 | TRBV7-2 | - | TRBD1 | CASSSGQGITEAFF | TGTGCCAGCAGCTCAGGACAGGGGATCACTGAAGCTTTCTTT
TRBJ1-2 | TRBV27 | - | - | CASSSTGDFNYGYTF | TGTGCCAGCAGTTCAACCGGGGACTTTAACTATGGCTACACCTTC
TRBJ2-7 | TRBV11-2 | - | TRBD2 | CASRNGLAAHYEQYF | TGTGCCAGCAGAAATGGACTAGCGGCCCACTACGAGCAGTACTTC
TRBJ1-2 | TRBV6-1 | few | - | CASSPQGRDYGYTF | TGTGCCAGCAGTCCCCAGGGGAGGGACTATGGCTACACCTTC
TRBJ2-3 | TRBV11-2 | - | TRBD2 | CASSLRGSGDSTDTQYF | TGTGCCAGCAGCTTAAGGGGTAGCGGGGATAGCACAGATACGCAGTATTTT
TRBJ1-6 | TRBV15 | - | - | CATSRDQEGSPLHF | TGTGCCACCAGCAGAGATCAGGAGGGTTCACCCCTCCACTTT
TRBJ2-1 | TRBV4-1 | - | - | CASSQDHRQGNEQFF | TGCGCCAGCAGCCAAGATCACAGGCAAGGCAATGAGCAGTTCTTC
TRBJ2-6 | TRBV6-5 | - | - | CASWRVSGANVLTF | TGTGCCAGCTGGAGGGTCTCTGGGGCCAACGTCCTGACTTTC
TRBJ2-5 | TRBV25-1 | few | - | CASSDLGGEETQYF | TGTGCCAGCAGTGACCTCGGAGGAGAAGAGACCCAGTACTTC
TRBJ2-7 | TRBV15 | - | - | CATSRAPDWEVRSGSVYEQYF | TGTGCCACCAGCAGAGCCCCAGATTGGGAGGTAAGAAGCGGAAGCGTCTACGAGCAGTACTTC
TRBJ2-7 | TRBV4-1 | - | TRBD2 | CASSQEGLAEQYF | TGCGCCAGCAGCCAAGAGGGACTAGCTGAGCAGTACTTC
TRBJ2-1 | TRBV7-8 | once | TRBD2 | CASSLAGVREGEQFF | TGTGCCAGCAGCTTAGCCGGTGTTCGGGAGGGTGAGCAGTTCTTC
TRBJ2-5 | TRBV11-2 | - | - | CASSLAGSYQETQYF | TGTGCCAGCAGCTTAGCGGGGTCGTACCAAGAGACCCAGTACTTC
TRBJ2-7 | TRBV30 | once | TRBD1 | CAWSEQGAYEQYF | TGTGCCTGGAGTGAACAGGGGGCCTACGAGCAGTACTTC
TRBJ2-6 | TRBV7-9 | - | - | CASTLGGAGANVLTF | TGTGCCAGCACCCTCGGGGGTGCTGGGGCCAACGTCCTGACTTTC
TRBJ2-1 | TRBV27 | - | - | CASKAINEQFF | TGTGCCAGCAAAGCGATCAATGAGCAGTTCTTC
TRBJ2-6 | TRBV7-3 | - | - | CASSLRQSPSGANVLTF | TGTGCCAGCAGCTTAAGACAGTCCCCCTCTGGGGCCAACGTCCTGACTTTC
TRBJ1-2 | TRBV6-5 | - | TRBD1 | CASSSQQGAVDGYTF | TGTGCCAGCAGTTCGCAGCAGGGGGCAGTGGATGGCTACACCTTC